Following are 6 T cell receptor beta chains from one sample sequenced in a study of radiotherapy plus CTLA-4 blockade in lung cancer. Assay: immunoSEQ multiplex PCR; the TCRdb copy retains only in-frame clones and omits some. The data hold 30,000 to 40,000 clones, with approximately 85% observed a single time. This material consisted of peripheral blood, taken from a patient treated with radiotherapy plus ipilimumab. The receptors were sampled from a human donor with non-small cell lung cancer who had stable disease on radiotherapy plus ipilimumab.

The chain carries TRBV27 and TRBJ2-7; 9 nucleotides align to TRBD2. This CDR3 has 14 residues. Losses at the gene ends were 5 bases for V and 5 bases for J; bases not matched to a gene: 7. Germline V CDR1 and CDR2: MNHEY, SMNVEV (reference sequence). The DNA for the CDR3 is TGTGCCAGCAGTGCCCTGACTAGCGGAAACGAGCAGTACTTC. Its protein is CASSALTSGNEQYF.

This sequence joins TRBV6-1 and TRBJ2-3; 7 bases match TRBD2. Germline CDR1 and CDR2: MNHNS and SASEGT. V was pared by 8 bases and J by 2 bases, with 7 bases of the junction left unmatched. This CDR3 is built from 14 residues. The CDR3 spells CASLAEPVTDTQYF. CDR3 nucleotides: TGTGCCAGCCTAGCGGAGCCTGTCACAGATACGCAGTATTTT.

V gene TRBV5-4 combines with J gene TRBJ2-1; the D gene is possibly TRBD2 (6 bases). This CDR3 region has 16 residues. With 0 bases removed from V and 2 bases from J, the gap between germline ends came to 12 bases. CDR1 is SGHNT, CDR2 YYREEE, per germline (reference sequence). Here the CDR3 DNA reads TGTGCCAGCAGCTTGGGTGGCGGGAAAACCTACAATGAGCAGTTCTTC. This codes for CASSLGGGKTYNEQFF. Variable domain in full (rest from reference TRBV5-4 and TRBJ2-1): ETGVTQSPTHLIKTRGQQVTLRCSSQSGHNTVSWYQQALGQGPQFIFQYYREEENGRGNFPPRFSGLQFPNYSSELNVNALELDDSALYLCASSLGGGKTYNEQFFGPGTRLTVL.

V usage is TRBV5-1 and J usage is TRBJ2-7; D perhaps matches TRBD1 (6 bases). The CDR3 is 14 amino acids. The V end lost 3 bases, the J end lost 0 bases, and 10 bases lay between the germline ends. Germline lookup yields CDR1 SGHRS and CDR2 YFSETQ. CDR3 loop: CASSWDTSSYEQYF. CDR3 coding DNA: TGCGCCAGCAGCTGGGACACCAGCTCCTACGAGCAGTACTTC. The whole variable domain, filled in from reference TRBV5-1 and TRBJ2-7, reads KAGVTQTPRYLIKTRGQQVTLSCSPISGHRSVSWYQQTPGQGLQFLFEYFSETQRNKGNFPGRFSGRQFSNSRSEMNVSTLELGDSALYLCASSWDTSSYEQYFGPGTRLTVT.

The V call is TRBV11-2, the J call TRBJ1-5, with D possibly matching TRBD1 (5 bases). Germline V gives CDR1 SGHAT, CDR2 FQNNGV. V was clipped by 6 bases and J by 4 bases, with 10 bases between them. The CDR3 contains 13 residues. In nucleotides, the CDR3 is TGTGCCAGCAGTGACGGGGGGAATCAGCCCCAGCATTTT. Translating gives CASSDGGNQPQHF. The full variable domain, rest sourced from reference TRBV11-2 and TRBJ1-5, is EAGVAQSPRYKIIEKRQSVAFWCNPISGHATLYWYQQILGQGPKLLIQFQNNGVVDDSQLPKDRFSAERLKGVDSTLKIQPAKLEDSAVYLCASSDGGNQPQHFGDGTRLSIL.

The chain joins TRBV11-3 to TRBJ1-2; 8 nucleotides align to TRBD1. The CDR3 is 13 residues long. The ends lost 2 bases at V and 7 bases at J; junction bases unmatched: 3. Germline V gives CDR1 SGHNT, CDR2 YENEEA. The CDR3 sequence: CASSLSGGFGYTF. Here the CDR3 DNA reads TGTGCCAGCAGCTTATCAGGGGGCTTTGGCTACACCTTC.